This passage covers 32 T cell receptor beta chains from one sample sequenced in a study of blood T cell repertoires in COVID-19. Sequencing was performed with immunoSEQ multiplex PCR; in TCRdb, only in-frame clones are kept and a portion is missing. The sample shows a few hundred thousand clones, about 87% of them seen only once. The sequenced material came from peripheral blood. Receptors originate from a woman between 50 and 59 years old with COVID-19, enrolled during active disease.

The chain's CDR3 is CASSVGAGYYNEQFF. The DNA for the CDR3 is TGTGCCAGCAGCGTAGGAGCAGGGTATTACAATGAGCAGTTCTTC. The genes are TRBV9 and TRBJ2-1; a possible D gene is TRBD1 (5 bases). This CDR3 has 15 amino acids. Germline loops: CDR1 SGDLS, CDR2 YYNGEE. V shed 0 bases and J shed 4 bases, with 11 bases lying between them.

The chain employs TRBV9 and TRBJ2-3; D is undetermined. Trimming took 2 bases from V and 7 from J, leaving 11 bases between them. The CDR3 is 13 residues long. The germline V gene encodes CDR1 SGDLS and CDR2 YYNGEE. The CDR3 loop is CASSVYGVNTQYF. DNA of the CDR3: TGTGCCAGCAGCGTCTATGGAGTGAATACGCAGTATTTT. The entire variable domain, with the rest obtained from reference TRBV9 and TRBJ2-3, is as follows: DSGVTQTPKHLITATGQRVTLRCSPRSGDLSVYWYQQSLDQGLQFLIQYYNGEERAKGNILERFSAQQFPDLHSELNLSSLELGDSALYFCASSVYGVNTQYFGPGTRLTVL.

This chain uses TRBV20-1 with TRBJ2-1, with 7 bases aligning to TRBD2. Unmatched junction bases numbered 14, after V lost 3 bases and J lost 6 bases. CDR1 is DFQATT, CDR2 SNEGSKA, per germline (reference sequence). This CDR3 has 16 residues. CDR3 protein: CSASNPKRAGPNEQFF. CDR3 coding DNA: TGCAGTGCTAGTAACCCTAAAAGAGCGGGGCCCAATGAGCAGTTCTTC.

CDR3 DNA sequence: TGCGCCAGCAGCCACCGGGACAATGAGCAGTTCTTC. Translated, it gives CASSHRDNEQFF. The chain carries TRBV4-1 and TRBJ2-1, with unresolved D. The CDR3 has 12 amino acids. Germline loops: CDR1 MGHRA, CDR2 YSYEKL. Trimming removed 3 bases from V and 5 bases from J, with 5 bases in between.

This clone was picked up one time. The V gene is TRBV9, the J gene TRBJ2-7; 7 nucleotides match TRBD1. Trimming cost V 0 bases and J 7 bases; bases outside gene matches: 7. This CDR3 spans 14 amino acids. CDR1 and CDR2 (germline): SGDLS, YYNGEE. This CDR3 reads CASSVVAGGYEQYF. The CDR3 DNA sequence: TGTGCCAGCAGCGTAGTGGCAGGGGGTTATGAGCAGTACTTC.

The chain has TRBV27 and TRBJ1-2; 9 bases agree with TRBD1. Germline V lookup: CDR1 MNHEY, CDR2 SMNVEV (reference sequence). This CDR3 has 16 amino acids. J lost 2 bases, V lost 8 bases, and 12 bases had no gene match. CDR3 in amino acids: CASSNPGQGRNYGYTF. The CDR3 DNA sequence: TGTGCCAGCTCAAACCCGGGACAGGGAAGAAACTATGGCTACACCTTC.

The gene calls are TRBV5-1 and TRBJ2-7, with D possibly TRBD1 on 6 matching bases. V was trimmed by 2 bases and J by 1 base, leaving 10 bases between them. This CDR3 is 14 amino acids long. Germline V gene data show CDR1 as SGHRS and CDR2 as YFSETQ. CDR3 DNA sequence: TGCGCCAGCAGCTTTAAGGACAGTTCCTACGAGCAGTACTTC. This sequence encodes CASSFKDSSYEQYF.

This clone was counted between two and nine times. The chain links TRBV28 to TRBJ1-1; no clear D gene. There are 14 residues in the CDR3. Trimming pared 8 bases from V and 5 bases from J, leaving 18 bases between. Germline CDR1 MDHEN, CDR2 SYDVKM. The CDR3 protein is CASLSRGGSTEAFF. The CDR3 DNA is TGTGCCAGCCTTTCTCGGGGAGGGTCAACTGAAGCTTTCTTT. Filled out from reference TRBV28 and TRBJ1-1, the complete variable domain reads DVKVTQSSRYLVKRTGEKVFLECVQDMDHENMFWYRQDPGLGLRLIYFSYDVKMKEKGDIPEGYSVSREKKERFSLILESASTNQTSMYLCASLSRGGSTEAFFGQGTRLTVV.

The chain combines TRBV5-1 with TRBJ1-1; 11 nucleotides line up with TRBD1. The V gene end was trimmed by 4 bases and the J gene end by 11 bases; junction bases not matched to a gene: 13. Looked up from germline, CDR1 is SGHRS and CDR2 is YFSETQ. The CDR3 consists of 15 residues. The CDR3 reads CASSPGQGALFRAFF. The CDR3 DNA reads as TGCGCCAGCAGCCCCGGACAGGGGGCCCTATTCCGGGCTTTCTTT. Combining the CDR3 with reference TRBV5-1 and TRBJ1-1 gives the whole variable domain KAGVTQTPRYLIKTRGQQVTLSCSPISGHRSVSWYQQTPGQGLQFLFEYFSETQRNKGNFPGRFSGRQFSNSRSEMNVSTLELGDSALYLCASSPGQGALFRAFFGQGTRLTVV.

V usage is TRBV19 and J usage is TRBJ1-1; a weak D match, TRBD1 (5 bases). CDR1 LNHDA and CDR2 SQIVND come from the germline V gene (reference sequence). The V gene lost 6 bases and the J gene lost 3 bases, with 20 bases spanning the gap. There are 16 residues in the CDR3. CDR3 protein: CASSRWGGEKDTEAFF. The DNA of the CDR3 is TGTGCCAGTAGCCGATGGGGGGGGGAGAAGGACACTGAAGCTTTCTTT.

The gene calls are TRBV7-2 and TRBJ2-7, with 7 bases lining up with TRBD1. V gave up 7 bases and J gave up 7 bases; unmatched junction bases: 13. Germline V CDR1 and CDR2: SGHTA, FQGNSA. The CDR3 consists of 14 residues. This CDR3 reads CASTAGTVNSEQYF. CDR3 bases: TGTGCCAGCACCGCCGGGACAGTGAACTCGGAGCAGTACTTC.

The chain links TRBV27 to TRBJ1-1; D uncertain. This CDR3 has 14 amino acids. CDR1 and CDR2 from the germline V gene are MNHEY and SMNVEV (reference sequence). V shed 3 bases and J shed 3 bases, with 11 bases lying between them. The CDR3 DNA is TGTGCCAGCAGTTTTACGGGTGGTGACACTGAAGCTTTCTTT. Translation gives CASSFTGGDTEAFF.

This clone has more than one count but fewer than ten. V and J are TRBV6-1 and TRBJ2-1, with D uncertain. CDR3 length: 13 amino acids. V lost 1 base, J lost 13 bases, and 14 bases lay in between. Germline V gives CDR1 MNHNS, CDR2 SASEGT. The CDR3 DNA reads as TGTGCCAGCAGTGAAGGTTCCCTTGGCGGACAGTTCTTC. This gives the protein CASSEGSLGGQFF.

The CDR3 region has the DNA TGTGCCAGCCGACTAGCGGGGGGCACCGGGGAGCTGTTTTTT. This translates into CASRLAGGTGELFF. The rearrangement links TRBV19 to TRBJ2-2, with 13 bases lining up with TRBD2. The CDR3 has 14 amino acids. Germline lookup yields CDR1 LNHDA and CDR2 SQIVND (reference sequence). Trimming cost V 9 bases and J 4 bases; bases outside gene matches: 2.

The chain has TRBV4-2 and TRBJ2-2, with 7 bases fitting TRBD1. Germline V CDR1 and CDR2: LGHNA, YNFKEQ. The CDR3 length is 15 residues. V trimming: 0 bases; J trimming: 3 bases; junction bases outside the gene matches: 1. The CDR3 nucleotides are TGTGCCAGCAGCCAAGAGGGACAGTACACCGGGGAGCTGTTTTTT. Its protein product is CASSQEGQYTGELFF.

The chain employs TRBV30 and TRBJ1-4; D is unresolved. Germline values: CDR1 GTSNPN, CDR2 SVGIG (reference sequence). The ends were cut back, 4 bases at V and 3 bases at J, with 12 bases in the middle. The CDR3 has 14 residues. The CDR3 loop is CAWTPRLSNEKLFF. In nucleotides, the CDR3 is TGTGCCTGGACTCCCAGGTTGTCTAATGAAAAACTGTTTTTT.

The J gene is TRBJ2-1, the V gene TRBV19, with D possibly matching TRBD2 (6 bases). The V gene lost 4 bases and the J gene lost 7 bases, with 11 bases spanning the gap. The CDR3 extends over 13 amino acids. Germline V CDR1 and CDR2: LNHDA, SQIVND (reference sequence). The CDR3 spells CASSKKDYNEQFF. The CDR3 coding sequence is TGTGCCAGTAGTAAGAAGGACTATAATGAGCAGTTCTTC.

The chain employs TRBV19 and TRBJ1-5; tentative D call: TRBD1 (6 bases). Germline V gene data show CDR1 as LNHDA and CDR2 as SQIVND (reference sequence). The CDR3 runs to 13 residues. Between the trimmed V and J ends, which lost 11 bases and 4 bases, there was a span of 15 bases. The CDR3 reads CACKGGWNQPQHF. CDR3 sequence (DNA): TGTGCCTGTAAAGGGGGTTGGAATCAGCCCCAGCATTTT. Full variable domain (remainder filled in from reference TRBV19 and TRBJ1-5): DGGITQSPKYLFRKEGQNVTLSCEQNLNHDAMYWYRQDPGQGLRLIYYSQIVNDFQKGDIAEGYSVSREKKESFPLTVTSAQKNPTAFYLCACKGGWNQPQHFGDGTRLSIL.

The V and J genes are TRBV28 and TRBJ1-2; 7 positions agree with TRBD1. The V segment lost 5 bases and the J segment 5 bases; nucleotides outside the gene matches: 5. Germline CDR1 MDHEN, CDR2 SYDVKM. This CDR3 spans 13 amino acids. CDR3 protein: CASSDGTVYGYTF. In nucleotides, the CDR3 is TGTGCCAGCAGTGACGGGACAGTTTATGGCTACACCTTC.

V gene TRBV7-2 combines with J gene TRBJ1-5, with D perhaps matching TRBD1 (5 bases). This CDR3 is 13 amino acids long. Germline CDR1 SGHTA, CDR2 FQGNSA. V was cut by 5 bases and J by 2 bases, with 7 bases left in between. CDR3 in amino acids: CASSPRGNQPQHF. The CDR3 bases are TGTGCCAGCAGCCCCAGGGGCAATCAGCCCCAGCATTTT.

The chain joins TRBV11-2 to TRBJ2-5; 7 bases fit TRBD1. The CDR3 is 14 residues long. Germline V CDR1 and CDR2: SGHAT, FQNNGV. V was pared by 5 bases and J by 2 bases, with 5 bases of the junction left unmatched. The CDR3 DNA is TGTGCCAGCAGCCCAGGGACAGATCAAGAGACCCAGTACTTC. Translating it yields CASSPGTDQETQYF.

The chain recombines TRBV9 with TRBJ1-2; 7 nucleotides agree with TRBD1. CDR1 and CDR2 from the germline V gene are SGDLS and YYNGEE. Trimming took 0 bases from V and 4 from J; bases not matched to a gene: 6. CDR3 length equals 15 residues. The CDR3, as DNA: TGTGCCAGCAGCGTAGGAGACAGGGATCCCTATGGCTACACCTTC. Protein product: CASSVGDRDPYGYTF.

This chain connects TRBV5-1 to TRBJ2-3; 13 nucleotides match TRBD2. The CDR3 is made up of 17 amino acids. Germline-derived CDR1 and CDR2 are SGHRS and YFSETQ. The junction had 7 bases not matched to a gene; V was cut back by 2 bases and J by 4 bases. For the CDR3, the DNA is TGCGCCAGCAGCTTCAGACTAGCGGGGGGTGAGCCAGATACGCAGTATTTT. Translated: CASSFRLAGGEPDTQYF.

This clone was seen only once. The chain links TRBV5-5 to TRBJ1-2, with D uncertain. Trimming took off 4 bases at V and 4 bases at J, with 17 bases between the two ends. Looked up from germline, CDR1 is SGHKS and CDR2 is YYEKEE (reference sequence). The CDR3 consists of 15 residues. The CDR3: CASSPSVGLGYGYTF. The CDR3 DNA sequence: TGTGCCAGCAGCCCTAGCGTCGGTCTCGGCTATGGCTACACCTTC.

This clone was detected only once. The rearrangement joins TRBV27 to TRBJ1-5, with D unresolved. The CDR3 length is 12 residues. V lost 4 bases and J lost 5, with 6 bases in between. Germline assignment: CDR1 MNHEY and CDR2 SMNVEV (reference sequence). CDR3 loop: CASSSRDQPQHF. CDR3 nucleotides: TGTGCCAGCAGTTCGCGGGATCAGCCCCAGCATTTT.

In nucleotides, the CDR3 is TGTGCCTGGAAAGGGGGGGTCGCGTGGCCAGATACGCAGTATTTT. Protein sequence: CAWKGGVAWPDTQYF. J is TRBJ2-3 and V is TRBV30; D might be TRBD2 (7 bases). The V gene lost 4 bases and the J gene lost 4 bases, with 18 bases spanning the gap. The CDR3 is 15 residues long. CDR1 is GTSNPN, CDR2 SVGIG, per germline (reference sequence).

This clone has only one observation. V and J are TRBV27 and TRBJ1-6; TRBD1 agrees at 7 bases. Germline V gene lookup returns CDR1 MNHEY and CDR2 SMNVEV (reference sequence). J lost 6 bases, V lost 6 bases, and 8 bases had no gene match. The CDR3 is 15 amino acids. CDR3 in amino acids: CASSVQGLINSPLHF. In DNA, the CDR3 is TGTGCCAGCAGCGTACAGGGGTTGATTAATTCACCCCTCCACTTT.

The chain has TRBV6-5 and TRBJ2-5; 8 bases align to TRBD1. Germline lookup yields CDR1 MNHEY and CDR2 SVGAGI. With V trimmed by 4 bases and J by 4 bases, 5 bases remained unmatched. The CDR3 sequence is 14 residues long. The CDR3 nucleotides are TGTGCCAGCAGTTCTTCCGGGACAGGAGAGACCCAGTACTTC. As protein: CASSSSGTGETQYF.

The rearrangement joins TRBV6-5 to TRBJ1-5, with D unclear. V dropped 4 bases and J dropped 2 bases, with 3 bases sitting between them. CDR1 and CDR2 (germline): MNHEY, SVGAGI. The CDR3 has 12 residues. In DNA, the CDR3 is TGTGCCAGCAGTTTCGGCAATCAGCCCCAGCATTTT. This gives the protein CASSFGNQPQHF.

This chain connects TRBV7-9 to TRBJ2-7; 7 nucleotides agree with TRBD1. Unmatched junction bases numbered 14, after V lost 5 bases and J lost 1 base. This CDR3 is built from 17 residues. Germline loops: CDR1 SEHNR, CDR2 FQNEAQ (reference sequence). As DNA, the CDR3 is TGTGCCAGCAGCCCCTGGAGACAGGGCCCACGGTCCTACGAGCAGTACTTC. It specifies CASSPWRQGPRSYEQYF. The whole variable domain, remainder taken from reference TRBV7-9 and TRBJ2-7, is DTGVSQNPRHKITKRGQNVTFRCDPISEHNRLYWYRQTLGQGPEFLTYFQNEAQLEKSRLLSDRFSAERPKGSFSTLEIQRTEQGDSAMYLCASSPWRQGPRSYEQYFGPGTRLTVT.

This sequence joins TRBV7-2 and TRBJ1-3; TRBD1 matches 7 bases. With 6 bases clipped from V and 4 bases from J, the junction kept 9 bases outside the gene matches. This CDR3 has 15 amino acids. Germline V gives CDR1 SGHTA, CDR2 FQGNSA. In DNA form, the CDR3 reads TGTGCCAGCAGTAAGACAGGGTTCTTGGGAAACACCATATATTTT. Its protein is CASSKTGFLGNTIYF.

V gene TRBV3-1 (or the pseudogene TRBV3-2) combines with J gene TRBJ2-4; 12 bases are shared with TRBD2. The CDR3 totals 15 residues. Trimming cost V 3 bases and J 11 bases; bases outside gene matches: 8. Germline loops: CDR1 LGHDT, CDR2 YNNKEL (reference sequence). The DNA for the CDR3 is TGTGCCAGCAGCCAGTCTAGGACTAGCGGGGATGTTCAGTACTTC. As protein: CASSQSRTSGDVQYF.